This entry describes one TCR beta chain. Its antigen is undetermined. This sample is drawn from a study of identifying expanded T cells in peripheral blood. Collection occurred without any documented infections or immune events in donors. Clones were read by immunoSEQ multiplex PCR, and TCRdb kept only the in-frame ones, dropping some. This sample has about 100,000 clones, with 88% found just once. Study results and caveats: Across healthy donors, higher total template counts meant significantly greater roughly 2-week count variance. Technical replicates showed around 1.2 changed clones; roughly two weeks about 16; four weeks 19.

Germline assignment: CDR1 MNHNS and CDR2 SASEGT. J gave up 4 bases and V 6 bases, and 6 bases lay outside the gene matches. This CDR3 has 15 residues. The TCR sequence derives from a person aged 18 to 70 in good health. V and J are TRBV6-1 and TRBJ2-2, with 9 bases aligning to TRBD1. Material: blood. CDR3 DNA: TGTGCCAGCAGCGTGGGACAGGGAGGCACCGGGGAGCTGTTTTTT. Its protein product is CASSVGQGGTGELFF.